These T cell receptor beta chains were read from a single sample in a study of regulatory T cells in long-lasting Graves disease. TCRdb independently ran MiXCR on the multiplex PCR reads; one entry per CDR3 protein. The sample contains fewer than 550,000 distinct CDR3 sequences, roughly a sixth of which appear only once. These data were also reused for a study on T cells in Graves' hyperthyroidism and ophthalmopathy.

This sample comprised peripheral blood mononuclear cells (PBMCs), obtained at new diagnosis, from a patient treated with antithyroid drugs. The source is a woman aged 35-65 years with Graves disease. CDR3s include the opening cysteine and the closing phenylalanine or tryptophan. Each record gives: V gene, J gene, D gene, clone size, CDR3 protein, CDR3 DNA. The D gene is left open where the match is weak. The size entry is marked missing in some rows and otherwise reads once, few, many or a size class.

TRBV5-1,TRBJ2-1,TRBD2,many,CASSLDGTRMDEQFF,TGCGCCAGCAGCTTGGACGGGACTAGGATGGATGAGCAGTTCTTC
TRBV29-1,TRBJ1-1,TRBD1,NA,CSAERQGIIGEAFF,TGCAGCGCTGAGAGACAGGGGATCATCGGTGAAGCTTTCTTT
TRBV6-5,TRBJ1-2,NA,many,CASSFGGQYQRGYTF,TGTGCCAGCAGTTTCGGCGGACAGTATCAAAGGGGCTACACCTTC
TRBV7-6,TRBJ2-2,TRBD2,NA,CASSLRGATYAGELFF,TGTGCCAGCAGCTTGCGGGGGGCCACCTACGCCGGGGAGCTGTTTTTT
TRBV18,TRBJ1-1,TRBD1,many,CASSPQPGGTNTEAFF,TGTGCCAGCTCACCCCAGCCAGGGGGAACGAACACTGAAGCTTTCTTT
TRBV5-1,TRBJ2-4,NA,few,CASRDGQPGDIQYF,TGCGCCAGCAGGGACGGACAGCCAGGGGACATTCAGTACTTC
TRBV11-2,TRBJ1-6,TRBD1,NA,CASSLRQGARLSSYNSPLHF,TGTGCCAGCAGCTTAAGGCAGGGGGCCCGATTGAGCTCCTATAATTCACCCCTCCACTTT
TRBV24-1,TRBJ2-1,TRBD1,few,CATSDNRGQSSYNEQFF,TGTGCCACCAGTGATAACAGGGGGCAGAGCTCCTACAATGAGCAGTTCTTC
TRBV6-1,TRBJ1-6,NA,NA,CASSGGSAYNSPLHF,TGTGCCAGCAGTGGGGGAAGCGCCTATAATTCACCCCTCCACTTT
TRBV9,TRBJ2-7,NA,few,CASSVGPRVVEQYF,TGTGCCAGCAGCGTAGGCCCCCGGGTAGTGGAGCAGTACTTC
TRBV2,TRBJ2-1,TRBD2,many,CASSVFFMTSGGIDEQFF,TGTGCCAGCAGTGTGTTTTTCATGACTAGCGGGGGGATCGATGAGCAGTTCTTC
TRBV7-6,TRBJ2-1,TRBD2,many,CASSRQTSRMHNEQFF,TGTGCCAGCAGCCGCCAGACTAGCCGGATGCACAATGAGCAGTTCTTC
TRBV12-5,TRBJ1-5,NA,NA,CASGQGHLSNQPQHF,TGTGCTAGTGGTCAGGGACACCTTAGCAATCAGCCCCAGCATTTT